This T cell receptor (beta chain) was recorded in a study of monozygotic twins with inflammatory bowel disease. Germline V lookup: CDR1 ENHRY, CDR2 SYGVKD. This CDR3 has 14 residues. TCRdb derives one entry per CDR3 protein from the 5' RACE reads, leaving out DNA. The sample's table shows 440,000 or so distinct CDR3 sequences. The origin of this receptor is a human donor with ulcerative colitis or Crohn's disease, or a healthy co-twin of an affected twin (not recorded which). J is TRBJ1-1 and V is TRBV10-3; without DNA, the TCRdb call of TRBD1 cannot be checked. The sequenced sample consisted of blood. The CDR3 loop reads CAISATGFDTEAFF.